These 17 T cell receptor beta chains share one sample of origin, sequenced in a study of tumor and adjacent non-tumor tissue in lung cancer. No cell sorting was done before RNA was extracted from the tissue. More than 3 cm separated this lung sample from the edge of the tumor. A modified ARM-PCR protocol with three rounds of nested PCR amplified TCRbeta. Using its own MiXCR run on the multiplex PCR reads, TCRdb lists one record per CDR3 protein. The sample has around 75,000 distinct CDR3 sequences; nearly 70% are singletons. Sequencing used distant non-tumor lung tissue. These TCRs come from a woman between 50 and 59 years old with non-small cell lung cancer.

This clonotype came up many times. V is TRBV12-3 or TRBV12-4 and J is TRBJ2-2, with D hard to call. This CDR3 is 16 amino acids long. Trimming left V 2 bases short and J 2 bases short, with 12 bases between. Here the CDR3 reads CASSLNGGSNTGELFF. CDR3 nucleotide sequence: TGTGCCAGCAGTTTAAACGGCGGATCTAACACCGGGGAGCTGTTTTTT.

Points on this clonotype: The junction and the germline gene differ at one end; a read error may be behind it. The CDR3 DNA reads as TGTGCCTGCAGCTTAGAAGCGGTGGGGGGCGCCACAGATACGCAGTATTTT. This encodes CACSLEAVGGATDTQYF. This chain uses TRBV11-1 with TRBJ2-3, with D possibly being TRBD1 or TRBD2 (6 bases each). Germline V gene data show CDR1 as SGHAT and CDR2 as FQDESV (reference sequence). The CDR3 is 17 amino acids.

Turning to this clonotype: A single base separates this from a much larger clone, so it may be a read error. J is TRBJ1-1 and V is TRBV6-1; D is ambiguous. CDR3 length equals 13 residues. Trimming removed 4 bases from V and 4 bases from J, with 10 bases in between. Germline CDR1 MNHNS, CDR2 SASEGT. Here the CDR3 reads CASSVQRVTEAFF. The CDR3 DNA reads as TGTGCCAGCAGTGTACAGAGAGTCACTGAAGCTTTCTTT.

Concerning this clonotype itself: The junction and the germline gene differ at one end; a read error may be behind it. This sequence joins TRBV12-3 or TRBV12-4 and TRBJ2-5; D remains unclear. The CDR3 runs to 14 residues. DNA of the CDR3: TGTGCCAGCAGTTGGGATACCAACCAAGTGACCCAATACTTC. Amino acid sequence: CASSWDTNQVTQYF.

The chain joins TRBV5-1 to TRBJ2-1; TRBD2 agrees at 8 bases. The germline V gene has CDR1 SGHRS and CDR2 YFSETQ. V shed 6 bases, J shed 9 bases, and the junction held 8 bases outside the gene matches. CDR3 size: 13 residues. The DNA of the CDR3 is TGCGCCAGCAAGGGGACTAGATTGGCTGAGCAGTTCTTC. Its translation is CASKGTRLAEQFF.

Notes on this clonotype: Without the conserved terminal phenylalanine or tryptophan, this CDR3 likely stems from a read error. CDR3: CSARGTASNQPQHL. The CDR3 DNA reads as TGCAGTGCTAGAGGGACAGCTAGCAACCAGCCCCAGCATTTA. This chain connects TRBV20-1 to TRBJ1-5, with a possible D match to TRBD1 (6 bases). This CDR3 spans 14 amino acids. In germline, CDR1 is DFQATT, CDR2 SNEGSKA (reference sequence).

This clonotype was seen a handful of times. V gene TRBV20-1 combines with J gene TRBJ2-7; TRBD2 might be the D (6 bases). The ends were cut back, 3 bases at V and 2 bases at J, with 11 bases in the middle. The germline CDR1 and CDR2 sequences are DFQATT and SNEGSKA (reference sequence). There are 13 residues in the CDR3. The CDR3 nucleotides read TGCAGTGCTAGGTGGGAGGTCGCCTACGAGCAGTACTTC. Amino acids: CSARWEVAYEQYF.

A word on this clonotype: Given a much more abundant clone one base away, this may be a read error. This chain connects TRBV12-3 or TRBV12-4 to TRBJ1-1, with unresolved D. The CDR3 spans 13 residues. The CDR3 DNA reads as TGTGTCAGCAGTCCGATGGGGAACACTGAAGCTTTCTTT. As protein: CVSSPMGNTEAFF.

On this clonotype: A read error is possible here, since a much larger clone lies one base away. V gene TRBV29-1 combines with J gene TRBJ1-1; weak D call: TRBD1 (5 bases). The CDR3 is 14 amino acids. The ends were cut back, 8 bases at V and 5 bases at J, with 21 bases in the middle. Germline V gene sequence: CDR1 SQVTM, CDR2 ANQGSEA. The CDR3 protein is CSFYGGVRKTEAFF. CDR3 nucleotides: TGCAGCTTTTACGGGGGGGTGAGAAAAACTGAAGCTTTCTTT.

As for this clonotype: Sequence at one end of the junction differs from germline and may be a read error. The CDR3 DNA reads TGTGTCAGCAGGGTGGCAGGGTATAATGAGCAGTTATTC. Translating it yields CVSRVAGYNEQLF. The chain is built from TRBV12-3 or TRBV12-4 and TRBJ2-1; D possibly corresponds to TRBD1 (5 bases). There are 13 residues in the CDR3.

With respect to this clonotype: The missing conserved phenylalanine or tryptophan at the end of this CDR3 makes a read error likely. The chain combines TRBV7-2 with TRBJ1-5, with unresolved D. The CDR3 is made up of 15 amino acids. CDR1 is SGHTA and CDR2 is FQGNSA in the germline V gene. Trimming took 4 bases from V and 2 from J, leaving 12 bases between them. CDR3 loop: CASSSGMECNQPQHC. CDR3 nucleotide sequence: TGTGCCAGCAGCTCCGGGATGGAGTGCAATCAGCCCCAGCATTGT.

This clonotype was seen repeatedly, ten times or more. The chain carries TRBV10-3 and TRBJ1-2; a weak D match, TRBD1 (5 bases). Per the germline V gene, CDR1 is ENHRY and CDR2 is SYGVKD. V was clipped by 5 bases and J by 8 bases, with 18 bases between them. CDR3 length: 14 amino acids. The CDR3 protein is CAISNSLDSPGYTF. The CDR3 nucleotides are TGTGCCATCAGTAATAGTCTTGACAGTCCCGGCTACACCTTC.

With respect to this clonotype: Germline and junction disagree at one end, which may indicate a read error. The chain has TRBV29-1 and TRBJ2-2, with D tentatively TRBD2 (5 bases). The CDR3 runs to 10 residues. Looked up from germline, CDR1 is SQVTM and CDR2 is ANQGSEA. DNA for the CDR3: TGCAGCGTACTTACCTGGGAGTTGTTTTTT. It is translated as CSVLTWELFF.

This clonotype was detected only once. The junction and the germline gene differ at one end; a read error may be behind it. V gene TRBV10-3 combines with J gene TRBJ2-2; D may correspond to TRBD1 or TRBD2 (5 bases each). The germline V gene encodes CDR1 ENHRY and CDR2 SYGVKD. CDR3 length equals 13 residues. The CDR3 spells CGITLGDTGELFF. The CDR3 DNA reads TGTGGCATCACGCTGGGGGACACCGGGGAGCTGTTTTTT.

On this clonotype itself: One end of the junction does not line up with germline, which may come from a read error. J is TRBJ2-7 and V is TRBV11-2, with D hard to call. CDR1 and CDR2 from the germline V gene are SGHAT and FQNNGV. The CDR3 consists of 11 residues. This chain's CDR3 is CASSSTYEQHF. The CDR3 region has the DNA TGTGCCAGCAGCTCCACCTACGAGCAGCACTTC.

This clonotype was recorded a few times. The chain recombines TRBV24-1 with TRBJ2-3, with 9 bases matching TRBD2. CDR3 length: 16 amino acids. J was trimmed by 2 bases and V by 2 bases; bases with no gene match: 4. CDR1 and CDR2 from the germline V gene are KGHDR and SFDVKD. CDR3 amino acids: CATSDSTSGITDTQYF. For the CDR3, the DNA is TGTGCCACCAGTGATTCGACTAGCGGTATCACAGATACGCAGTATTTT.

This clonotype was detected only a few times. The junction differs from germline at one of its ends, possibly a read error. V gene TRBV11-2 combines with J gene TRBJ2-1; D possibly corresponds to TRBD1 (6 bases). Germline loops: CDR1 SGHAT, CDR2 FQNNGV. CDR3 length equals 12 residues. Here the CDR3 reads CACSLGDNEQSF. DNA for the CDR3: TGTGCCTGCAGCTTAGGGGACAATGAGCAGTCCTTC.